The following is a TCR beta chain sequence with its context. This sample is part of a study of blood T cell dynamics during melanoma immunotherapy. The germline CDR1 and CDR2 sequences are KGHSH and LQKENI. The CDR3 has 14 residues. The V end lost 2 bases, the J end lost 8 bases, and 13 bases lay between the germline ends. Assay: immunoSEQ multiplex PCR; the TCRdb copy retains only in-frame clones and omits some. The sample lists over 15,000 clones, nearly 90% occurring once. Regarding time point: week 3, after first cycle of checkpoint inhibitor. The chain joins TRBV18 to TRBJ2-1; D assignment may be TRBD1 or TRBD2 (5 bases each). The starting material was blood, obtained from a patient treated with checkpoint blockade. This clonotype was sampled from a human donor with melanoma. Here the CDR3 reads CASSPMGPHDEQFF. CDR3 nucleotides: TGTGCCAGCTCACCAATGGGACCACATGATGAGCAGTTCTTC. The variable domain in full, completed from reference TRBV18 and TRBJ2-1, reads NAGVMQNPRHLVRRRGQEARLRCSPMKGHSHVYWYRQLPEEGLKFMVYLQKENIIDESGMPKERFSAEFPKEGPSILRIQQVVRGDSAAYFCASSPMGPHDEQFFGPGTRLTVL.